Detailed here is one TCR beta chain. No antigen is known for it. Per-nucleotide qualities are absent, and no much larger clonotype sits a single base away. This sample is part of a study of sequential checkpoint blockade in melanoma (dated by TCRdb to between 2018 and 2021). Study-wide context: In a 1:1 randomization, patients received either first-line nivolumab then ipilimumab (arm A) or ipilimumab then nivolumab (arm B). Maintenance nivolumab came after each of the two trial sequences. The research as a whole found: Validation of the response-prediction model combining TCR metrics and mutation burden is needed in larger, independent patient cohorts.

The V end gives up 5 bases and the J end 5 bases, leaving 6 bases in the junction not matched to a gene. Taken from cysteine to phenylalanine, the CDR3 has 14 residues. The retained sequence is limited to the CDR3, 42 bases, with the frame set at the first base. Looking up the germline V gene (reference sequence) yields CDR1 SEHNR and CDR2 FQNEAQ. The immunoSEQ Assay was used to immunosequence TCRbeta CDR3 regions from genomic DNA. Prior to high-throughput sequencing, genomic DNA was amplified by bias-controlled multiplex PCR. The published analysis was carried out like this. To quantify the absolute abundance of each unique TCRbeta CDR3 region, the sequences were collapsed and filtered. Clonality, defined as 1 minus Pielou's evenness, was calculated using only productive rearrangements. A previously published method was used to identify clones whose frequencies were significantly greater in on-treatment samples than in baseline samples. Imported from immuneACCESS, the table was reduced by TCRdb to in-frame sequences with V and J called. These copies leave out some clones; in studies compared against another copy, an unresolved V gene accounts for under half, and the cause of the remainder is not known. Clonal size and the V and J genes are those of that table, whereas D and trimming came from the DNA. Recorded for this sample are 20,000 to 25,000 clones; roughly four fifths of them occurred a single time. In total, the top ten clones hold 11% of the sample.

The treatment or condition label of this sample denotes: randomized to nivolumab then ipilimumab (arm A) or the reverse (arm B). None of the trial patients had been given prior DNA-damaging chemotherapy. Live CD3+CD8+ cells negative for CD19 and CD56 were sorted from thawed PBMCs on a FACS Aria II flow cytometer. Samples were obtained from patients with melanoma enrolled in CheckMate 064, a randomized, open-label phase II trial of sequential checkpoint blockade. Peripheral blood mononuclear cells were collected by leukapheresis, purified using Ficoll-Paque, and frozen in human serum containing roughly 9.1% DMSO. Immediately after sorting, the purity of sorted blood CD3+CD8+ cells was verified to be >95%, after which DNA was extracted.

The chain employs TRBV7-9 and TRBJ2-3; TRBD2 lines up with 8 middle nucleotides. This material consisted of CD8+ T cells sorted from blood (inferred from file names), taken from a patient given nivolumab and ipilimumab in sequence. This TCR was sampled from a human donor with melanoma. The CDR3: CASSISGIVDTQYF. The bases read TGTGCCAGCAGCATTAGCGGGATTGTAGATACGCAGTATTTT.